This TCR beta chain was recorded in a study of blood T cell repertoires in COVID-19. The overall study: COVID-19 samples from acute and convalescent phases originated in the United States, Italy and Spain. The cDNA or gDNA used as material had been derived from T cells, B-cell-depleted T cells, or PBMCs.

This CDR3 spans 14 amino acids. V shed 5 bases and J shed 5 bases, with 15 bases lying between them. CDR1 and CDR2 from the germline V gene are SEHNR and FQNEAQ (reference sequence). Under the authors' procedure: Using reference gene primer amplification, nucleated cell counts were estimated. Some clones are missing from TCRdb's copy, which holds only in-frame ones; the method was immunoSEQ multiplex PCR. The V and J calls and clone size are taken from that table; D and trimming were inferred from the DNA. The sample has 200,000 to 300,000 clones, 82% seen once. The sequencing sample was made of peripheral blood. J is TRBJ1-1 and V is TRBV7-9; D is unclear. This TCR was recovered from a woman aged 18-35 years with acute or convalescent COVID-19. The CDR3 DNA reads TGTGCCAGCAGCCCTGGTCTCGGGAGGACTGAAGCTTTCTTT. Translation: CASSPGLGRTEAFF.